Reported below is one T cell receptor beta chain. Antigen specificity is unknown. Compared with germline, one end of the junction differs, possibly owing to a read error. TCRdb fed the RT-PCR reads into MiXCR, producing one record per CDR3 protein. The sample carries 500,000 to 550,000 distinct CDR3 sequences, approximately 7.1% recorded once. This specimen comes from a study of response to subunit inactivated influenza vaccine. Findings of the study overall: T cells newly recruited by each seasonal influenza vaccination are few, the authors suggested.

This CDR3 spans 16 amino acids. Germline loops: CDR1 DFQATT, CDR2 SNEGSKA (reference sequence). Sequenced material: PBMCs from blood, taken less than 25 months after vaccination. The receptor was derived from a man in his fifties or sixties who received an inactivated influenza vaccine. V is TRBV20-1 and J is TRBJ2-7, with TRBD2 identical over 11 bases. The CDR3 sequence: CSARGLAGIPNYEQYF. The CDR3 DNA sequence: TGCAGTGCCAGAGGACTAGCGGGCATTCCTAACTACGAGCAGTACTTC.